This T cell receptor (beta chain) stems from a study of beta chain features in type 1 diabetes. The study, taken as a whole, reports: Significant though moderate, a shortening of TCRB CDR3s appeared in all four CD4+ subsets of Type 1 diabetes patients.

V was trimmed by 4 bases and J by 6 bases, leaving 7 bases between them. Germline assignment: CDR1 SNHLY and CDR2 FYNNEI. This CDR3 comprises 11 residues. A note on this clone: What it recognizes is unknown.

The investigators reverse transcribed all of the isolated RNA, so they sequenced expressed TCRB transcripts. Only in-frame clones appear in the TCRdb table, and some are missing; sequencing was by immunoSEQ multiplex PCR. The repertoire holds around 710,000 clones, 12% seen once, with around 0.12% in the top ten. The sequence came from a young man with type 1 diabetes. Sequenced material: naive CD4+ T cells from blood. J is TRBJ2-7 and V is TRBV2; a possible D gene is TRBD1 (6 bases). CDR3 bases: TGTGCCAGCAGTGGGACAGTCGAGCAGTACTTC. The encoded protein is CASSGTVEQYF.